Shown below are 18 T cell receptor beta chains from a single sample sequenced in a study of early T cells in non-severe SARS-CoV-2 infection. MiXCR was run by TCRdb on the 5' RACE reads, yielding one entry per CDR3 protein. The sample records more than 20,000 distinct CDR3 sequences, over 3.5% being singletons. What was sequenced was whole blood. The receptors were sampled from an adult who was a healthcare worker with PCR-confirmed SARS-CoV-2 infection or an uninfected control (not recorded which).

This clonotype was observed at least ten times. This rearrangement joins TRBV3-1 to TRBJ2-7; 11 positions agree with TRBD2. The V and J ends lost 3 bases and 3 bases, in that order; junction bases with no gene match: 1. CDR1 and CDR2 from the germline V gene are LGHDT and YNNKEL (reference sequence). The CDR3 has 14 amino acids. The CDR3 spells CASSQGLAVYEQYF. In DNA form, the CDR3 reads TGTGCCAGCAGCCAGGGACTAGCGGTCTACGAGCAGTACTTC.

V and J are TRBV14 and TRBJ2-2, with 8 bases aligning to TRBD1. In germline, CDR1 is SGHDN, CDR2 FVKESK. Unmatched junction bases numbered 2, after V lost 4 bases and J lost 4 bases. The CDR3 is made up of 14 amino acids. DNA of the CDR3: TGTGCCAGCAGCCGACAGGGGATCACCGGGGAGCTGTTTTTT. Protein product: CASSRQGITGELFF.

This clonotype was picked up many times. The chain joins TRBV27 to TRBJ1-1; no firm D call. The CDR3 totals 14 residues. V lost 4 bases and J 1 base, leaving 10 bases between the germline ends. Germline-derived CDR1 and CDR2 are MNHEY and SMNVEV (reference sequence). The CDR3 region is CASSSLPENTEAFF. Here the CDR3 DNA reads TGTGCCAGCAGTTCTCTTCCAGAGAACACTGAAGCTTTCTTT.

This clonotype was counted many times. This rearrangement joins TRBV7-6 to TRBJ2-1, with unresolved D. In germline, CDR1 is SGHVS, CDR2 FNYEAQ. Trimming left V 6 bases short and J 7 bases short, with 13 bases between. The CDR3 is 13 residues long. CDR3 in amino acids: CASSPDLGNEQFF. In nucleotides, the CDR3 is TGTGCCAGCAGTCCAGACCTGGGGAATGAGCAGTTCTTC.

This clonotype was counted many times. The chain employs TRBV20-1 and TRBJ2-7; D might be TRBD1 (6 bases). The length of the CDR3 is 12 residues. In germline, CDR1 is DFQATT, CDR2 SNEGSKA (reference sequence). The ends were cut back, 3 bases at V and 4 bases at J, with 10 bases in the middle. In nucleotides, the CDR3 is TGCAGTGCTAGTTGGCAGGGGTACGAGCAGTACTTC. Its translation is CSASWQGYEQYF.

The V call is TRBV5-1, the J call TRBJ2-3; D perhaps matches TRBD2 (5 bases). Germline V lookup: CDR1 SGHRS, CDR2 YFSETQ. The CDR3 sequence is 13 residues long. V was clipped by 4 bases and J by 4 bases, with 10 bases between them. The CDR3 region has the DNA TGCGCCAGCAGCCCGGGGAGCGCAGATACGCAGTATTTT. Amino acids: CASSPGSADTQYF. The whole variable domain, remainder taken from reference TRBV5-1 and TRBJ2-3, is KAGVTQTPRYLIKTRGQQVTLSCSPISGHRSVSWYQQTPGQGLQFLFEYFSETQRNKGNFPGRFSGRQFSNSRSEMNVSTLELGDSALYLCASSPGSADTQYFGPGTRLTVL.

Ten or more counts support this clonotype. This chain links TRBV20-1 with TRBJ2-3; D might be TRBD1 or TRBD2, each matching 5 bases. Germline V CDR1 and CDR2: DFQATT, SNEGSKA (reference sequence). The CDR3 has 15 amino acids. CDR3 sequence (DNA): TGCAGGGGAGAGGGAGCGTTCAGGGCCCCAGATACGCAGTATTTT. It specifies CRGEGAFRAPDTQYF.

This clonotype was recorded many times. The rearrangement joins TRBV6-6 to TRBJ2-7; no reliable D call. V was cut by 2 bases and J by 1 base, with 15 bases left in between. The CDR3 consists of 16 residues. CDR1 MNHNY and CDR2 SVGAGI come from the germline V gene (reference sequence). This CDR3 reads CASSYPTYKKSYEQYF. For the CDR3, the DNA is TGTGCCAGCAGTTACCCAACCTATAAAAAATCCTACGAGCAGTACTTC.

The genes are TRBV29-1 and TRBJ2-7; 7 nucleotides agree with TRBD2. The V segment lost 3 bases and the J segment 9 bases; nucleotides outside the gene matches: 8. CDR1 is SQVTM, CDR2 ANQGSEA, per germline. This CDR3 region has 12 residues. CDR3 amino acids: CSVELEREGQYF. Here the CDR3 DNA reads TGCAGCGTTGAGTTGGAGAGGGAGGGGCAGTACTTC.

This clonotype was counted many times. The chain employs TRBV6-6 and TRBJ2-5, with 9 positions matching TRBD2. The CDR3 runs to 13 residues. CDR1 is MNHNY and CDR2 is SVGAGI in the germline V gene (reference sequence). V lost 7 bases, J lost 5 bases, and 5 bases stayed unmatched. The CDR3 bases are TGTGCCAGCACCTATAGCGGGAGTGAGACCCAGTACTTC. The encoded protein is CASTYSGSETQYF.

The chain links TRBV27 to TRBJ2-1; 7 positions agree with TRBD2. Germline CDR1 and CDR2: MNHEY and SMNVEV (reference sequence). V trimming: 3 bases; J trimming: 7 bases; junction bases outside the gene matches: 3. This CDR3 has 13 amino acids. CDR3 loop: CASSLGGINEQFF. The CDR3 DNA follows: TGTGCCAGCAGTTTGGGGGGGATAAATGAGCAGTTCTTC.

This clonotype was recorded at least ten times. The chain links TRBV7-8 to TRBJ2-5, with 8 bases identical to TRBD1. The CDR3 has 16 residues. V shed 5 bases and J 2 bases; nucleotides not matched to a gene: 10. Germline V gene sequence: CDR1 SGHVS, CDR2 FQNEAQ. The CDR3 bases are TGTGCCAGCAGCCCCCATCGGACAGGGCCGCAAGAGACCCAGTACTTC. The encoded protein is CASSPHRTGPQETQYF.

This clonotype was counted at least ten times. This chain joins TRBV6-2 or TRBV6-3 and TRBJ2-7; tentatively, D is TRBD2 (5 bases). Germline assignment: CDR1 MNHEY and CDR2 SVGEGT. CDR3 length: 14 amino acids. The V end was cut by 0 bases, the J end by 4 bases, with 10 bases between. CDR3 coding DNA: TGTGCCAGCAGTTACTCCATAAGCGGATACGAGCAGTACTTC. Its translation is CASSYSISGYEQYF.

This clonotype showed up many times. The V and J genes are TRBV29-1 and TRBJ2-5, with D possibly being TRBD1 (5 bases). The CDR3 totals 12 residues. Looked up from germline, CDR1 is SQVTM and CDR2 is ANQGSEA. V was cut by 4 bases and J by 5 bases, with 11 bases left in between. The CDR3 nucleotides are TGCAGCGTTGCCCAGGGTGAGGAGACCCAGTACTTC. It yields the protein CSVAQGEETQYF.

This clonotype was detected many times. The chain uses TRBV2 and TRBJ2-7; 8 nucleotides agree with TRBD1. The CDR3 runs to 12 residues. V dropped 8 bases and J dropped 3; count of bases not matched to a gene: 3. Germline lookup yields CDR1 SNHLY and CDR2 FYNNEI. The CDR3 coding sequence is TGTGCCAGCGGACAGGGATTCTACGAGCAGTACTTC. It translates to CASGQGFYEQYF.

The sample holds many counts of this clonotype. V and J are TRBV19 and TRBJ1-5; D not certain. CDR1 is LNHDA and CDR2 is SQIVND in the germline V gene (reference sequence). Trimming took off 8 bases at V and 1 base at J, with 15 bases between the two ends. The CDR3 runs to 15 residues. CDR3 DNA: TGTGCCAGTCATCTAGTGGGAGCCAGCAATCAGCCCCAGCATTTT. This sequence encodes CASHLVGASNQPQHF.

This clonotype was observed many times. The chain links TRBV20-1 to TRBJ2-1; TRBD1 agrees at 10 bases. Germline assignment: CDR1 DFQATT and CDR2 SNEGSKA (reference sequence). This CDR3 comprises 15 residues. Trimming took 6 bases from V and 0 from J; bases not matched to a gene: 5. CDR3 sequence (DNA): TGCAGTGCACCGGACAGGGGGGTCTCCTACAATGAGCAGTTCTTC. Residues: CSAPDRGVSYNEQFF.

The sample holds many counts of this clonotype. This rearrangement joins TRBV19 to TRBJ1-5; D is unresolved. The CDR3 contains 17 residues. Trimming took 1 base from V and 0 from J, leaving 13 bases between them. In germline, CDR1 is LNHDA, CDR2 SQIVND (reference sequence). CDR3 bases: TGTGCCAGTAGTATAGGAATCGGCACGTATAGCAATCAGCCCCAGCATTTT. Encoded protein: CASSIGIGTYSNQPQHF.